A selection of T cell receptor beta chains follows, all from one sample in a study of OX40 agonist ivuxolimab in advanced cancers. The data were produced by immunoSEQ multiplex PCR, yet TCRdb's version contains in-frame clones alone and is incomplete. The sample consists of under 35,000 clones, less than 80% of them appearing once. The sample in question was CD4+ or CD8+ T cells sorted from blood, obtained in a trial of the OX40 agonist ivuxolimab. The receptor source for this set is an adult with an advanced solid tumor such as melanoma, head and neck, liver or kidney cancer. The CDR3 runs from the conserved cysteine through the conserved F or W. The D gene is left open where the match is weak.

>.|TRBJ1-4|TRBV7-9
CASSSYQGNNEKLFF
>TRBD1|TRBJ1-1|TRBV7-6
CASSPTGEDTEAFF
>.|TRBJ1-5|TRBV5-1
CASSLSGRNNQPQHF
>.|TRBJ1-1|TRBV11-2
CASSLEPGMNTEAFF
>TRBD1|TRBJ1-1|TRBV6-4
CASSDRQGWDTEAFF
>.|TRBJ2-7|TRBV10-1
CASSESRDYEQYF
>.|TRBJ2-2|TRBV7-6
CASSLEEVGGELFF
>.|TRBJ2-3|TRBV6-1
CASSQRGDTQYF
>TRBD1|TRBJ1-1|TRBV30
CAWSRTGTNTEAFF
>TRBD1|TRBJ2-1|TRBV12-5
CASGLSTGDNEQFF
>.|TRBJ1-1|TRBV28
CATTVREKNTEAFF
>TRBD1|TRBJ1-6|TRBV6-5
CASSLTWGQGGSPLHF
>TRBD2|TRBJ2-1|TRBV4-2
CASGLAGAYNEQFF
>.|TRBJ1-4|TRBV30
CAWRDGVATNEKLFF
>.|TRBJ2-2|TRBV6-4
CASSENTGELFF